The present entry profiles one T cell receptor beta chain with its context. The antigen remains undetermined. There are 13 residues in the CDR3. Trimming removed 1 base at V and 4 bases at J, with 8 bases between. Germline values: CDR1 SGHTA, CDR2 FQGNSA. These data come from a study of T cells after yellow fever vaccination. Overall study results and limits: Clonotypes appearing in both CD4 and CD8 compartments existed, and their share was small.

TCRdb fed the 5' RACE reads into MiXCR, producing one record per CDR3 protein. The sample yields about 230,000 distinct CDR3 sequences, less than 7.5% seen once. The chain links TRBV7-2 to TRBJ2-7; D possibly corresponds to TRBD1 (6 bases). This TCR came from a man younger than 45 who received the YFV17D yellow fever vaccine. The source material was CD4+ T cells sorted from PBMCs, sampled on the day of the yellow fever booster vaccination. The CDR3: CASSLEGTYEQYF. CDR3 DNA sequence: TGTGCCAGCAGCTTAGAAGGGACATACGAGCAGTACTTC.